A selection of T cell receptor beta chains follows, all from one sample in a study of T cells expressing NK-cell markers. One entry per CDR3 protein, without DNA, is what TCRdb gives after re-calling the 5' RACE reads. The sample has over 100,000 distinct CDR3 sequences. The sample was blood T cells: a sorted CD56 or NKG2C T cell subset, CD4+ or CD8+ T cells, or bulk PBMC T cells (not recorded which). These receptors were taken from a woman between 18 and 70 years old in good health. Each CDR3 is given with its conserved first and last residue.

CDR3aa: CASRGSGTEAFF
v_gene: TRBV19
j_gene: TRBJ1-1

CDR3aa: CSAYSSLNQPQHF
v_gene: TRBV20-1
j_gene: TRBJ1-5

CDR3aa: CASRFPGTAYGYTF
v_gene: TRBV6-2/TRBV6-3
j_gene: TRBJ1-2

CDR3aa: CASSYSGQGNNEQFF
v_gene: TRBV6-5
j_gene: TRBJ2-1

CDR3aa: CATSDSAGGPPNEQFF
v_gene: TRBV24-1
j_gene: TRBJ2-1

CDR3aa: CASQQPVGALSSGANVLTF
v_gene: TRBV2
j_gene: TRBJ2-6

CDR3aa: CAIEKGPYEQYF
v_gene: TRBV12-3/TRBV12-4
j_gene: TRBJ2-7

CDR3aa: CASSSTGGDEQYF
v_gene: TRBV7-9
j_gene: TRBJ2-7

CDR3aa: CASRRAGQQETQYF
v_gene: TRBV12-3/TRBV12-4
j_gene: TRBJ2-5

CDR3aa: CASRAIITDTQYF
v_gene: TRBV7-2
j_gene: TRBJ2-3

CDR3aa: CASSSPGLGQPQHF
v_gene: TRBV7-9
j_gene: TRBJ1-5

CDR3aa: CSASMFDPSPQETQYF
v_gene: TRBV20-1
j_gene: TRBJ2-5

CDR3aa: CASSTPGQGYNEQFF
v_gene: TRBV7-9
j_gene: TRBJ2-1

CDR3aa: CASSRIDVTEAFF
v_gene: TRBV7-9
j_gene: TRBJ1-1

CDR3aa: CASSGIGGYNEQFF
v_gene: TRBV25-1
j_gene: TRBJ2-1

CDR3aa: CASSSPPLDEQYF
v_gene: TRBV7-2
j_gene: TRBJ2-7

CDR3aa: CASSMIGANGYTF
v_gene: TRBV19
j_gene: TRBJ1-2

CDR3aa: CASSLAFGGPVGELFF
v_gene: TRBV5-1
j_gene: TRBJ2-2

CDR3aa: CASSLAGTATETQYF
v_gene: TRBV7-6
j_gene: TRBJ2-5